This T cell receptor (beta chain) emerged from a study of cytomegalovirus exposure and HLA in healthy donors. About the study: In an early release, HLA-typed donors contributed approximately 82 million unique TCR sequences. Study-wide findings and caveats: Usually a TCR sequence was rare, but some public TCRs were found in many donors. Near-uniform donor sequencing depth was presumed by presence/absence analyses.

Remarks on this clone: As yet, its antigen is unknown.

PCR employed 60 Vbeta and 13 Jbeta primers. Method: immunoSEQ multiplex PCR; TCRdb's copy keeps in-frame clones and lacks some. The sample holds approximately 100,000 clones, approximately 80% seen once. V lost 3 bases and J lost 3, with 11 bases in between. The germline CDR1 and CDR2 sequences are MGHDK and SYGVNS. The CDR3 is made up of 14 amino acids. While unrecorded immune exposures were likely, the donors were nominally healthy when sampled. This TCR was recovered from a female donor in good health and CMV-seropositive. This chain links TRBV25-1 with TRBJ1-1; D not resolved. Material: PBMCs. The CDR3 spells CASSDLRRDTEAFF. The CDR3 DNA reads as TGTGCCAGCAGTGATCTCCGGCGGGACACTGAAGCTTTCTTT.